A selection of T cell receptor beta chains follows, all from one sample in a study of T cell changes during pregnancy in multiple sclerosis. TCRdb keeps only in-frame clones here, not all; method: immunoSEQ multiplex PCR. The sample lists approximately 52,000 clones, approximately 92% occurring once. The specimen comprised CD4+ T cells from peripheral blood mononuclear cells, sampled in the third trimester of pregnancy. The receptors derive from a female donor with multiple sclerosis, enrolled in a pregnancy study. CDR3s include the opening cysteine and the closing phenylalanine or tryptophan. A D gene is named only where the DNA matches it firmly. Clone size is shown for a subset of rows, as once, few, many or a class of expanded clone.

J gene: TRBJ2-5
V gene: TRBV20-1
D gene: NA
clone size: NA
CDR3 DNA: TGCAGTGCTCAGGGGCAAGAGACCCAGTACTTC
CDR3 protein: CSAQGQETQYF

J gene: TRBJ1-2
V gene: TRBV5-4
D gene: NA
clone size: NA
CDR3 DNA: TGTGCCAGCAGCTTGGCCCTTCAGGGAGGGGACTATGGCTACACCTTC
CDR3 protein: CASSLALQGGDYGYTF

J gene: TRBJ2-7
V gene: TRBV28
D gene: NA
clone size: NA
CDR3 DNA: TGTGCCAGCAGTTTCGGTTTTCGGGAGCAGTACTTC
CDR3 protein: CASSFGFREQYF

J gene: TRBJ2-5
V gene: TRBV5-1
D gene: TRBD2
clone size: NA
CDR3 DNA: TGCGCCAGCAGCTTGGGTGCTAGCGGAGAGACCCAGTACTTC
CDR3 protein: CASSLGASGETQYF

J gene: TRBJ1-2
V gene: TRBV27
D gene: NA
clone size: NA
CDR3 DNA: TGTGCCAGCAGCCCGCCCGGGGGTTATGGCTACACCTTC
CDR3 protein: CASSPPGGYGYTF

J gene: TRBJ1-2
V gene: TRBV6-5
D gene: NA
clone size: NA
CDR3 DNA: TGTGCCAGCAGTTACTCACGGACAAATTATGGCTACACCTTC
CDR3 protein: CASSYSRTNYGYTF

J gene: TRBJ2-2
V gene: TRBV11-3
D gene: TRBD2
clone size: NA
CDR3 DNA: TGTGCCAGCACTTCTAGCGGAGCCACCGGGGAGCTGTTTTTT
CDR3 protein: CASTSSGATGELFF

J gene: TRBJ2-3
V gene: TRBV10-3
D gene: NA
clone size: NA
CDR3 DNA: TGTGCCAGCGCCCCGGGTAGAGCTAGCACAGATACGCAGTATTTT
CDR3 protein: CASAPGRASTDTQYF

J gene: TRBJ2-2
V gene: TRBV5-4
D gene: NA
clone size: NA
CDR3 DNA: TGTGCCAGCAGCTTGGGGCCTCCCGGGGAGCTGTTTTTT
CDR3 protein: CASSLGPPGELFF

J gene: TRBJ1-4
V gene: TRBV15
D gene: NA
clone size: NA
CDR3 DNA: TGTGCCACCAGCAAGCACAGGGAGAATGAAAAACTGTTTTTT
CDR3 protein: CATSKHRENEKLFF

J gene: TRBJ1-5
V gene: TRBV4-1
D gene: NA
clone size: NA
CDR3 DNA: TGCGCCAGCAGCTCCCAGGGAATCTTTAATCAGCCCCAGCATTTT
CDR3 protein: CASSSQGIFNQPQHF

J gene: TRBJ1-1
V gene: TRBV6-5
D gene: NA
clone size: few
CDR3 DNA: TGTGCCAGCAGTGAAACAGTGAACACTGAAGCTTTCTTT
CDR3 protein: CASSETVNTEAFF

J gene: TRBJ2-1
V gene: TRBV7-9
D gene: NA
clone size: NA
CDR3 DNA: TGTGCCAGCAGGTCTGAAATGCCCAGCTCCTACAATGAGCAGTTCTTC
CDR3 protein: CASRSEMPSSYNEQFF

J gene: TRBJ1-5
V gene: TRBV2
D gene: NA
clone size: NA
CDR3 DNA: TGTGCCAGCAGTGCGATCGAAGGGGCCCCCAATCAGCCCCAGCATTTT
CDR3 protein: CASSAIEGAPNQPQHF

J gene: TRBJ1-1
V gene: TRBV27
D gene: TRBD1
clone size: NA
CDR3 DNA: TGTGCCAGCAAGGGACAGGGAAACACTGAAGCTTTCTTT
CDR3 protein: CASKGQGNTEAFF

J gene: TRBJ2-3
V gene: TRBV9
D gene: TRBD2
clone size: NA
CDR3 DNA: TGTGCCAGCAGCGCCGGGACTAGCGGGGGCCAGGGCACAGATACGCAGTATTTT
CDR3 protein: CASSAGTSGGQGTDTQYF

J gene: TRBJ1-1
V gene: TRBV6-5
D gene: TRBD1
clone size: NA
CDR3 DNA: TGTGCCAGCAGCCTGGGACAGACAACTGAAGCTTTCTTT
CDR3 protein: CASSLGQTTEAFF

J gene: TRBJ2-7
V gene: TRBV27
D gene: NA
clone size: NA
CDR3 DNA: TGTGCCAGCAGTTCAGACCTAGGCTACGAGCAGTACTTC
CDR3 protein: CASSSDLGYEQYF